Detailed here is one TCR beta chain. J gave up 4 bases and V 4 bases, and 13 bases lay outside the gene matches. The CDR3 spans 18 residues. Germline V gene data show CDR1 as SGHVS and CDR2 as FQNEAQ. These data originate in a study of brain T cells in children with intractable seizures. Assay: immunoSEQ multiplex PCR; the TCRdb copy retains only in-frame clones and omits some. The sample carries about 22,000 clones, 85% to 95% recorded once. Surgery cases with the highest brain T cell transcript signatures were chosen for sequencing. The chain employs TRBV7-8 and TRBJ1-6, with 7 bases fitting TRBD1. Source: peripheral blood, taken at surgery. The TCR sequence derives from a boy younger than 18 with focal cortical dysplasia and intractable seizures. This CDR3 reads CASSSLGGQATYNSPLHF. CDR3 DNA: TGTGCCAGCAGCTCCCTCGGTGGACAGGCCACGTATAATTCACCCCTCCACTTT.